The 21 T cell receptor beta chains reported below all come from one sample, sequenced in a study of pediatric ulcerative colitis. Generated by immunoSEQ multiplex PCR, the TCRdb table keeps only in-frame clones and is missing some. This table holds about 32,000 clones, roughly four fifths found once. The specimen was blood. The receptors were sampled from a boy younger than 18 with severe ulcerative colitis.

A few counts support this clone. This chain links TRBV5-1 with TRBJ1-1; 8 nucleotides line up with TRBD1. V trimming: 3 bases; J trimming: 2 bases; junction bases outside the gene matches: 3. The CDR3 is 14 amino acids. In germline, CDR1 is SGHRS, CDR2 YFSETQ. This chain's CDR3 is CASSSAGGNTEAFF. Here the CDR3 DNA reads TGCGCCAGCAGCTCGGCAGGGGGCAACACTGAAGCTTTCTTT.

The chain couples TRBV7-3 to TRBJ2-3, with TRBD1 as a possible D gene (6 bases). Germline CDR1 reads SGHTA; CDR2 reads FQGTGA. The CDR3 sequence is 15 residues long. V gave up 5 bases and J gave up 2 bases, with 14 bases separating them. CDR3 in DNA: TGTGCCAGCAGCAGCAGAGGGGGTTACACAGATACGCAGTATTTT. Translation: CASSSRGGYTDTQYF.

The chain links TRBV29-1 to TRBJ2-2; D may be TRBD2 (6 bases). CDR1 and CDR2 (germline): SQVTM, ANQGSEA. The CDR3 runs to 15 residues. Deletions cut 6 bases from V and 3 bases from J, with 17 bases between. The CDR3 spells CSVKMDGGDTGELFF. CDR3 nucleotide sequence: TGCAGCGTCAAAATGGACGGCGGGGACACCGGGGAGCTGTTTTTT.

This clone was recorded once. The rearrangement uses TRBV6-6 and TRBJ1-6; 10 bases match TRBD1. The germline gives CDR1 MNHNY, CDR2 SVGAGI (reference sequence). The CDR3 runs 14 residues. J was trimmed by 10 bases and V by 7 bases; bases with no gene match: 7. The CDR3, as DNA: TGTGCCAGCAACCCGGGACAGGGGAAATCACCCCTCCACTTT. Its translation is CASNPGQGKSPLHF.

V and J are TRBV7-3 and TRBJ2-5; no definite D call. The tail of the sequence fits TRBJ2-7 better, so the J call may be wrong. CDR3 length: 17 residues. The germline gives CDR1 SGHTA, CDR2 FQGTGA. CDR3 DNA: TGTGCCAGCAGCTTGTCGGAGACGTTAGGGCAGTCCTACGAGCAGTACTTC. Protein sequence: CASSLSETLGQSYEQYF.

This chain links TRBV19 with TRBJ2-3; 12 bases agree with TRBD2. Germline V CDR1 and CDR2: LNHDA, SQIVND (reference sequence). The CDR3 totals 16 residues. With V trimmed by 5 bases and J by 1 base, 4 bases remained unmatched. CDR3 loop: CASSERTSGGTDTQYF. In DNA, the CDR3 is TGTGCCAGTAGTGAACGGACTAGCGGGGGCACAGATACGCAGTATTTT.

The V gene is TRBV2, the J gene TRBJ2-1; D may correspond to TRBD1 or TRBD2 (5 bases each). Trimming cost V 3 bases and J 14 bases, with 17 bases left between them. The CDR3 runs 13 residues. CDR1 is SNHLY, CDR2 FYNNEI, per germline. CDR3 coding DNA: TGTGCCAGCAGTGATGAGGGCAGGGTCGAGGAGTTCTTC. It is translated as CASSDEGRVEEFF.

The V and J genes are TRBV30 and TRBJ2-5, with 14 bases fitting TRBD2. The CDR3 is made up of 16 amino acids. Trimming removed 2 bases from V and 4 bases from J; junction bases left unmatched: 6. Per the germline V gene, CDR1 is GTSNPN and CDR2 is SVGIG (reference sequence). The CDR3, as DNA: TGTGCCTGGAGTACAGGACTAGCGGGGGGCGGAGAGACCCAGTACTTC. Translating gives CAWSTGLAGGGETQYF.

The V call is TRBV5-1, the J call TRBJ1-5; the D gene is possibly TRBD1 (6 bases). CDR1 is SGHRS and CDR2 is YFSETQ in the germline V gene. Trimming took 4 bases from V and 0 from J, leaving 14 bases between them. This CDR3 has 16 amino acids. This chain's CDR3 is CASSPGGGYSNQPQHF. The CDR3 DNA is TGCGCCAGCAGCCCCGGGGGGGGCTATAGCAATCAGCCCCAGCATTTT.

Regarding this clone: A read error may account for a junction end that differs from germline. The V and J genes are TRBV6-5 and TRBJ2-7; 9 nucleotides line up with TRBD1. In germline, CDR1 is MNHEY, CDR2 SVGAGI. The CDR3 has 15 residues. The CDR3: CASSNSGTGSDEQYF. The CDR3 nucleotides are TGTGCCAGCAGTAACTCCGGGACAGGGTCCGACGAGCAGTACTTC.

The chain couples TRBV5-8 to TRBJ2-1; 9 bases map to TRBD2. Germline V lookup: CDR1 SGHTS, CDR2 YDEGEE. J gave up 0 bases and V 0 bases, and 4 bases lay outside the gene matches. The length of the CDR3 is 17 residues. For the CDR3, the DNA is TGTGCCAGCAGCTTGGTTTTAGCGGGGGACTCCTACAATGAGCAGTTCTTC. It yields the protein CASSLVLAGDSYNEQFF.

V usage is TRBV19 and J usage is TRBJ1-4, with 9 bases that match TRBD1. The CDR3 sequence is 15 residues long. Germline trimming cut 5 bases from V and 8 bases from J; bases unmatched to any gene: 9. CDR1 is LNHDA, CDR2 SQIVND, per germline (reference sequence). CDR3: CASSGPGQGGEKLFF. The DNA of the CDR3 is TGTGCCAGTAGTGGGCCGGGACAGGGTGGCGAAAAACTGTTTTTT.

This rearrangement joins TRBV6-6 to TRBJ2-7; D possibly uses TRBD1 or TRBD2 (5 bases each). Germline V lookup: CDR1 MNHNY, CDR2 SVGAGI (reference sequence). This CDR3 comprises 15 residues. The V gene lost 6 bases and the J gene lost 5 bases, with 20 bases spanning the gap. CDR3 nucleotides: TGTGCCAGCAGACTCCAGCCGGGACGAGGCCACGAGCAGTACTTC. Translated: CASRLQPGRGHEQYF.

In regard to this clone: One end of the junction varies from germline; a read error may be responsible. The gene calls are TRBV19 and TRBJ1-2; the match to TRBD1 covers 7 bases. The length of the CDR3 is 15 residues. Germline CDR1 LNHDA, CDR2 SQIVND (reference sequence). CDR3: CASSLEPGQTYGYTF. The CDR3 bases are TGTGCCAGTAGTCTAGAGCCGGGACAGACTTATGGCTACACCTTC.

This clone was observed a single time. The V call is TRBV7-2, the J call TRBJ2-1; perhaps TRBD2 as D (6 bases). From germline, CDR1 is SGHTA and CDR2 FQGNSA. The CDR3 has 16 amino acids. The ends were cut back, 7 bases at V and 4 bases at J, with 20 bases in the middle. CDR3 loop: CASIPAAGRAYNEQFF. The CDR3 nucleotides are TGTGCCAGCATTCCAGCGGCGGGGCGGGCTTACAATGAGCAGTTCTTC.

The V and J genes are TRBV5-6 and TRBJ2-1; D not certain. V shed 4 bases and J shed 7 bases, with 6 bases lying between them. Germline loops: CDR1 SGHDT, CDR2 YYEEEE. The CDR3 is made up of 11 amino acids. CDR3 bases: TGTGCCAGCAGCCGGTCAAATGAGCAGTTCTTC. Protein sequence: CASSRSNEQFF.

CDR3 DNA: TGTGCCAGCACCGACTTCGACAGTTCCTACGAGCAGTACTTC. Translation: CASTDFDSSYEQYF. The V call is TRBV6-5, the J call TRBJ2-7; tentatively, D is TRBD1 (5 bases). V lost 7 bases, J lost 1 base, and 14 bases lay in between. The CDR3 length is 14 residues. From germline, CDR1 is MNHEY and CDR2 SVGAGI.

This sequence joins TRBV7-9 and TRBJ2-3; D may be TRBD1 (6 bases). Germline V gives CDR1 SEHNR, CDR2 FQNEAQ (reference sequence). Trimming shortened V by 5 bases and J by 1 base, and 13 bases separated the two germline ends. The CDR3 contains 15 residues. The CDR3 sequence: CASSHSQGGTDTQYF. The DNA of the CDR3 is TGTGCCAGCAGCCATTCACAGGGAGGCACAGATACGCAGTATTTT. The entire variable domain, with the rest obtained from reference TRBV7-9 and TRBJ2-3, is as follows: DTGVSQNPRHKITKRGQNVTFRCDPISEHNRLYWYRQTLGQGPEFLTYFQNEAQLEKSRLLSDRFSAERPKGSFSTLEIQRTEQGDSAMYLCASSHSQGGTDTQYFGPGTRLTVL.

A single count supports this clone. The V and J genes are TRBV7-2 and TRBJ1-3; weak D call: TRBD1 (5 bases). This CDR3 is built from 15 residues. Germline V gives CDR1 SGHTA, CDR2 FQGNSA. Trimming shortened V by 2 bases and J by 0 bases, and 8 bases separated the two germline ends. CDR3 protein: CASSLSGFSGNTIYF. CDR3 DNA sequence: TGTGCCAGCAGCTTATCAGGGTTCTCTGGAAACACCATATATTTT.

The chain joins TRBV5-6 to TRBJ1-2; perhaps TRBD1 as D (6 bases). The CDR3 runs 12 residues. The germline gives CDR1 SGHDT, CDR2 YYEEEE. V was pared by 5 bases and J by 8 bases, with 13 bases between. CDR3: CASSYDRKGYTF. As DNA, the CDR3 is TGTGCCAGCAGTTATGACAGGAAGGGCTACACCTTC. Using reference TRBV5-6 and TRBJ1-2 for the parts outside the CDR3, the full variable domain is DAGVTQSPTHLIKTRGQQVTLRCSPKSGHDTVSWYQQALGQGPQFIFQYYEEEERQRGNFPDRFSGHQFPNYSSELNVNALLLGDSALYLCASSYDRKGYTFGSGTRLTVV.

The V call is TRBV27, the J call TRBJ2-1; 8 bases align to TRBD1. V was pared by 6 bases and J by 2 bases, with 3 bases of the junction left unmatched. The germline V gene has CDR1 MNHEY and CDR2 SMNVEV (reference sequence). This CDR3 region has 14 residues. In nucleotides, the CDR3 is TGTGCCAGCAGCTCAGGGGGCACCTACAATGAGCAGTTCTTC. It yields the protein CASSSGGTYNEQFF.